This T cell receptor (beta chain) originates from a study of blood T cell repertoires in COVID-19. Study-wide context: Researchers got acute and convalescent COVID-19 samples from the United States, Italy and Spain. Sources were T cells, B-cell-depleted T cells, or PBMCs; the material itself was cDNA or gDNA.

This clone was seen just once. In the study's own analysis: Reference gene primer amplification yielded estimated nucleated cell counts. TCRdb keeps only in-frame clones here, not all; method: immunoSEQ multiplex PCR. That table is the source of V, J and clone size, and D and trimming were worked out from the DNA. This table holds under 450,000 clones, over 75% found once. Two negative PCRs, clearance, or symptom resolution were required of recovered Cohort 3 donors. The receptor was derived from a man younger than 40 who had recovered from COVID-19. Sample: PBMCs or T cells enriched from blood (not recorded which).

The CDR3: CASSQGQGAFRAFF. In nucleotides, the CDR3 is TGCGCCAGCAGCCAGGGACAGGGGGCTTTTAGAGCTTTCTTT. The V and J genes are TRBV4-1 and TRBJ1-1, with 12 bases lining up with TRBD1. V lost 3 bases and J lost 10; bases outside the gene matches: 6. This CDR3 is 14 amino acids long. Germline CDR1 is MGHRA and CDR2 is YSYEKL.